The TCR beta chain described here comes from a study of CD8+CD57+ T cells in acquired aplastic anemia. The study, taken as a whole, reports: No significant patient-versus-control difference appeared in CD8+ Simpson's diversity. Fewer than 35 CD8+ CDR3 sequences occurred in both the patients and the controls.

V shed 2 bases, J shed 3 bases, and the junction held 1 base outside the gene matches. The CDR3 contains 14 residues. According to the study, genomic DNA was the template for TCR beta VDJ and CDR3 profiling. One entry per CDR3 protein, called by TCRdb with MiXCR from the reads. The sample contains under 200,000 distinct CDR3 sequences, 35% to 55% of which appear only once. In this sample, this clonotype turned up a few times. As yet, its antigen is unknown. Material for sequencing was sorted CD4+, CD8+, or CD8+CD57+ T cells (not recorded which) from PBMCs. V gene TRBV12-3 or TRBV12-4 combines with J gene TRBJ2-1, with 7 nucleotides matching TRBD1. This sequence originates from a human donor in good health. The CDR3 region has the DNA TGTGCCAGCAGTTTAAGGGGGCTCTACAATGAGCAGTTCTTC. Protein: CASSLRGLYNEQFF.